This T cell receptor (beta chain) was identified during a study of post-analysis software for immune sequencing data. General study points: The study found TRBV5-6, TRBV5-1 and TRBV20-1 among roughly 5 TRBV segments more frequent in patients than controls. Multiple sclerosis patients showed significantly lower normalized Chao1 diversity than controls did.

The CDR3 has 15 amino acids. Deletions cut 4 bases from V and 2 bases from J, with 11 bases between. Per germline, CDR1 LGHNA and CDR2 YSLEER. Sequencing libraries made from TCR beta cDNA carried unique molecular identifiers. Hundreds of thousands of cDNA molecules came from 1 to 10 million T cells. MiXCR was run by TCRdb on the PCR reads, yielding one entry per CDR3 protein. This table holds about 430,000 distinct CDR3 sequences, more than 30% found once. This clonotype has more than one count but fewer than ten. Its antigen is unidentified. The sample comprised blood. J is TRBJ1-4 and V is TRBV4-3; D remains ambiguous. The sequence was obtained from a girl aged 2 to 10 with multiple sclerosis. The CDR3 DNA sequence: TGCGCCAGCAGCCTACTCGGGAGTACTAATGAAAAACTGTTTTTT. This encodes CASSLLGSTNEKLFF.